What follows are 30 T cell receptor beta chains derived from one specimen sequenced in a study of shared T cell receptors in the human thymus. The method was immunoSEQ multiplex PCR; TCRdb's version includes in-frame clones alone and lacks a portion of them. The sample has about 660,000 clones, 88% seen once. The same sample was also used in a study of human thymus T cells.

The sequencing sample was made of thymocytes. These receptors came from a boy under two years old with a congenital heart defect.

Of note for this clone: The same CDR3 also results from other DNA sequences found in this sample. The genes are TRBV20-1 and TRBJ2-7; D is ambiguous. Looked up from germline, CDR1 is DFQATT and CDR2 is SNEGSKA (reference sequence). There are 11 residues in the CDR3. Trimming removed 0 bases at V and 3 bases at J, with 3 bases between. This CDR3 reads CSARDNYEQYF. In DNA, the CDR3 is TGCAGTGCTAGAGATAACTACGAGCAGTACTTC.

V gene TRBV7-2 combines with J gene TRBJ2-1, with 12 bases fitting TRBD2. Per the germline V gene, CDR1 is SGHTA and CDR2 is FQGNSA. This CDR3 is built from 17 residues. V dropped 0 bases and J dropped 7; count of bases not matched to a gene: 7. The CDR3, as DNA: TGTGCCAGCAGCTTAGCGGTACGACTAGCGGGAGTGAATGAGCAGTTCTTC. This translates into CASSLAVRLAGVNEQFF.

The gene calls are TRBV4-3 and TRBJ2-5, with TRBD2 matching over 14 bases. The CDR3 consists of 19 residues. Germline V gives CDR1 LGHNA, CDR2 YSLEER. Trimming at V came to 0 bases and at J to 3 bases, leaving 9 bases not matched to a gene. The CDR3 loop reads CASSQDNPRLAGGEETQYF. In nucleotides, the CDR3 is TGCGCCAGCAGCCAAGATAACCCCAGACTAGCGGGAGGGGAAGAGACCCAGTACTTC.

The chain carries TRBV14 and TRBJ2-5; D not resolved. The V gene lost 2 bases and the J gene lost 4 bases, with 11 bases spanning the gap. The CDR3 length is 14 residues. Per the germline V gene, CDR1 is SGHDN and CDR2 is FVKESK. This CDR3 reads CASSQPLSIETQYF. CDR3 nucleotide sequence: TGTGCCAGCAGCCAACCGCTATCTATAGAGACCCAGTACTTC.

The gene calls are TRBV10-1 and TRBJ2-1, with 7 bases that match TRBD2. Germline lookup yields CDR1 WNHNN and CDR2 SYGVQD (reference sequence). The CDR3 has 16 residues. V lost 8 bases, J lost 2 bases, and 12 bases stayed unmatched. The CDR3 DNA sequence: TGCGCCAGCCCCACGCCTAGCGGCGACACCTACAATGAGCAGTTCTTC. Its translation: CASPTPSGDTYNEQFF.

V is TRBV2 and J is TRBJ1-2; D remains unclear. Trimming pared 0 bases from V and 4 bases from J, leaving 6 bases between. Germline values: CDR1 SNHLY, CDR2 FYNNEI. The CDR3 is 13 amino acids. The CDR3 spells CASSEARLYGYTF. The DNA of the CDR3 is TGTGCCAGCAGTGAAGCGCGGCTCTATGGCTACACCTTC.

V usage is TRBV5-4 and J usage is TRBJ1-2; no clear D. Germline CDR1 reads SGHNT; CDR2 reads YYREEE (reference sequence). This CDR3 is 14 amino acids long. The V gene lost 0 bases and the J gene lost 2 bases, with 8 bases spanning the gap. CDR3 amino acids: CASSLASGNYGYTF. DNA for the CDR3: TGTGCCAGCAGCTTGGCCTCAGGCAACTATGGCTACACCTTC.

This rearrangement joins TRBV5-6 to TRBJ2-5; 7 bases are a match to TRBD1. With 4 bases clipped from V and 2 bases from J, the junction kept 8 bases outside the gene matches. Germline V gene lookup returns CDR1 SGHDT and CDR2 YYEEEE. The CDR3 consists of 15 residues. CDR3: CASSTGTAEQETQYF. CDR3 bases: TGTGCCAGCAGCACCGGGACAGCAGAACAAGAGACCCAGTACTTC. The full variable domain, rest sourced from reference TRBV5-6 and TRBJ2-5, is DAGVTQSPTHLIKTRGQQVTLRCSPKSGHDTVSWYQQALGQGPQFIFQYYEEEERQRGNFPDRFSGHQFPNYSSELNVNALLLGDSALYLCASSTGTAEQETQYFGPGTRLLVL.

This sequence joins TRBV27 and TRBJ2-1; the match to TRBD2 covers 11 bases. Germline CDR1 is MNHEY and CDR2 is SMNVEV (reference sequence). The trim removed 7 bases at V and 2 bases at J, leaving 7 bases unmatched. CDR3 size: 16 residues. The CDR3 DNA follows: TGTGCCAGCACCAATCTAGCGGGAGGACCCTACAATGAGCAGTTCTTC. It translates to CASTNLAGGPYNEQFF.

The gene calls are TRBV30 and TRBJ1-2, with 8 bases that match TRBD1. With V trimmed by 1 base and J by 0 bases, 4 bases remained unmatched. Germline V gene data show CDR1 as GTSNPN and CDR2 as SVGIG (reference sequence). The CDR3 spans 15 residues. The chain's CDR3 is CAWSEWTGTNYGYTF. As DNA, the CDR3 is TGTGCCTGGAGTGAATGGACAGGGACTAACTATGGCTACACCTTC.

The chain combines TRBV7-9 with TRBJ1-3; D is unresolved. V lost 5 bases to trimming and J lost 0 bases, with 8 bases between them. Germline loops: CDR1 SEHNR, CDR2 FQNEAQ (reference sequence). The CDR3 is made up of 14 amino acids. CDR3 bases: TGTGCCAGCAGCCGAGGTCCCTCTGGAAACACCATATATTTT. This gives the protein CASSRGPSGNTIYF.

The J gene is TRBJ2-2, the V gene TRBV5-1, with D possibly matching TRBD1 (5 bases). Germline V gene lookup returns CDR1 SGHRS and CDR2 YFSETQ. The CDR3 is 13 residues long. V was pared by 4 bases and J by 5 bases, with 9 bases between. The CDR3 spells CASSKGNTGELFF. The DNA of the CDR3 is TGCGCCAGCAGCAAGGGGAATACCGGGGAGCTGTTTTTT.

The rearrangement links TRBV28 to TRBJ2-3, with D possibly being TRBD2 (6 bases). The ends were cut back, 6 bases at V and 4 bases at J, with 14 bases in the middle. CDR1 is MDHEN and CDR2 is SYDVKM in the germline V gene. This CDR3 is 14 amino acids long. CDR3 loop: CASRSGPRPDTQYF. CDR3 nucleotide sequence: TGTGCCAGCAGAAGCGGGCCTCGTCCAGATACGCAGTATTTT.

The rearrangement joins TRBV5-6 to TRBJ2-7; D remains unclear. CDR1 SGHDT and CDR2 YYEEEE come from the germline V gene. V shed 0 bases and J shed 3 bases, with 7 bases lying between them. CDR3 size: 13 residues. CDR3 amino acids: CASSLGGYYEQYF. The DNA of the CDR3 is TGTGCCAGCAGCTTGGGCGGCTACTACGAGCAGTACTTC.

The chain uses TRBV6-1 and TRBJ2-5; D remains ambiguous. Germline V gene lookup returns CDR1 MNHNS and CDR2 SASEGT. V lost 3 bases to trimming and J lost 3 bases, with 11 bases between them. The CDR3 is 14 residues long. The CDR3 nucleotides read TGTGCCAGCAGTGATCGTAGTCTTAAAGAGACCCAGTACTTC. This encodes CASSDRSLKETQYF.

This rearrangement joins TRBV5-4 to TRBJ2-3; 8 bases match TRBD2. V lost 3 bases and J lost 1; bases outside the gene matches: 13. The CDR3 consists of 18 residues. The germline gives CDR1 SGHNT, CDR2 YYREEE (reference sequence). The CDR3 nucleotides are TGTGCCAGCAGCTCCTCACGACCACTAGCGGACCGCACAGATACGCAGTATTTT. This sequence encodes CASSSSRPLADRTDTQYF.

The CDR3 DNA reads TGTGCCAGCCTCTTCCCCGGACAGGGGGCAAACGAGCAGTACTTC. It codes for CASLFPGQGANEQYF. The rearrangement links TRBV28 to TRBJ2-7; 11 bases align to TRBD1. The ends lost 8 bases at V and 5 bases at J; junction bases unmatched: 11. The CDR3 sequence is 15 residues long. Germline V gives CDR1 MDHEN, CDR2 SYDVKM.

The chain is built from TRBV11-1 and TRBJ2-3, with TRBD2 identical over 11 bases. The CDR3 sequence is 19 residues long. Germline assignment: CDR1 SGHAT and CDR2 FQDESV (reference sequence). Trimming at V came to 0 bases and at J to 6 bases, leaving 14 bases not matched to a gene. The CDR3: CASSLAPQRLAGTRDTQYF. The DNA for the CDR3 is TGTGCCAGCAGCTTAGCACCCCAGAGACTAGCGGGAACCCGGGATACGCAGTATTTT. Looking up the rest from reference TRBV11-1 and TRBJ2-3 gives the full variable domain: EAEVAQSPRYKITEKSQAVAFWCDPISGHATLYWYRQILGQGPELLVQFQDESVVDDSQLPKDRFSAERLKGVDSTLKIQPAELGDSAMYLCASSLAPQRLAGTRDTQYFGPGTRLTVL.

This clone was seen a handful of times. The chain links TRBV30 to TRBJ1-1; TRBD1 agrees at 8 bases. This CDR3 is built from 14 residues. The V gene's germline CDR1 is GTSNPN and CDR2 SVGIG (reference sequence). After removal of 3 bases from V and 3 bases from J, the junction contained 6 bases not matched to a gene. CDR3 protein: CAWRDRERDTEAFF. In DNA, the CDR3 is TGTGCCTGGAGGGACAGGGAGCGGGACACTGAAGCTTTCTTT.

This chain connects TRBV10-1 to TRBJ2-5, with D uncertain. The CDR3 runs 13 residues. Germline loops: CDR1 WNHNN, CDR2 SYGVQD (reference sequence). V was trimmed by 3 bases and J by 2 bases, leaving 7 bases between them. The CDR3 region has the DNA TGCGCCAGCAGTGAAGAACAGCAAGAGACCCAGTACTTC. Translated: CASSEEQQETQYF.

The chain couples TRBV6-4 to TRBJ2-1, with TRBD2 matching 8 bases. Germline V gene data show CDR1 as MRHNA and CDR2 as SNTAGT. This CDR3 is 15 amino acids long. Losses at the gene ends were 3 bases for V and 4 bases for J; bases not matched to a gene: 5. The DNA for the CDR3 is TGTGCCAGCAGTGATATGGTAGCGGGGTACAATGAGCAGTTCTTC. Translated: CASSDMVAGYNEQFF.

This clone was counted a single time. The V call is TRBV25-1, the J call TRBJ2-3; D is perhaps TRBD2 (5 bases). The CDR3 has 16 amino acids. The germline gives CDR1 MGHDK, CDR2 SYGVNS. With 10 bases removed from V and 2 bases from J, the gap between germline ends came to 22 bases. CDR3: CATVPRGLPNTDTQYF. As DNA, the CDR3 is TGTGCCACCGTCCCCCGTGGACTGCCGAACACAGATACGCAGTATTTT.

The chain recombines TRBV15 with TRBJ2-1; 13 bases are shared with TRBD2. This CDR3 comprises 22 residues. V lost 0 bases, J lost 0 bases, and 14 bases stayed unmatched. Germline CDR1 LNHNV, CDR2 YYDKDF (reference sequence). CDR3 loop: CATSRERTSGSGQISSYNEQFF. DNA of the CDR3: TGTGCCACCAGCAGAGAACGGACTAGCGGGAGTGGGCAAATAAGCTCCTACAATGAGCAGTTCTTC. The full variable domain, its missing parts supplied by reference TRBV15 and TRBJ2-1, is DAMVIQNPRYQVTQFGKPVTLSCSQTLNHNVMYWYQQKSSQAPKLLFHYYDKDFNNEADTPDNFQSRRPNTSFCFLDIRSPGLGDTAMYLCATSRERTSGSGQISSYNEQFFGPGTRLTVL.

As to this clone: Sequence at one end of the junction differs from germline and may be a read error. V usage is TRBV27 and J usage is TRBJ2-3; 13 nucleotides match TRBD2. Per the germline V gene, CDR1 is MNHEY and CDR2 is SMNVEV (reference sequence). The CDR3 is 19 residues long. The CDR3 spells CAISFEAPGLAGSADTQYF. The CDR3 DNA sequence: TGTGCCATCAGTTTTGAGGCCCCGGGACTAGCGGGGTCGGCAGATACGCAGTATTTT.

The chain recombines TRBV20-1 with TRBJ2-3; a weak D match, TRBD1 (6 bases). The ends were cut back, 8 bases at V and 15 bases at J, with 12 bases in the middle. This CDR3 has 8 residues. Germline assignment: CDR1 DFQATT and CDR2 SNEGSKA (reference sequence). The DNA of the CDR3 is TGCAGTCCCGGGGACACTTATTTT. It codes for CSPGDTYF.

This chain connects TRBV7-2 to TRBJ1-3; D unclear. The CDR3 has 14 amino acids. CDR1 SGHTA and CDR2 FQGNSA come from the germline V gene. Trimming stripped 3 bases from V and 0 bases from J, with 6 bases between. The CDR3 coding sequence is TGTGCCAGCAGCTTTAAGAGCTCTGGAAACACCATATATTTT. It is translated as CASSFKSSGNTIYF.

This sequence joins TRBV19 and TRBJ2-2; 7 nucleotides line up with TRBD2. CDR1 and CDR2 from the germline V gene are LNHDA and SQIVND (reference sequence). The CDR3 is made up of 16 amino acids. After removal of 5 bases from V and 7 bases from J, the junction contained 13 bases not matched to a gene. The CDR3: CASSPPGGGPGGELFF. For the CDR3, the DNA is TGTGCCAGTAGTCCCCCCGGGGGAGGGCCGGGCGGGGAGCTGTTTTTT.

This chain's CDR3 is CASSFIRQGFSYEQYF. DNA of the CDR3: TGTGCCAGCAGCTTTATAAGACAGGGGTTCTCCTACGAGCAGTACTTC. The chain links TRBV7-9 to TRBJ2-7; 8 nucleotides match TRBD1. The CDR3 extends over 16 amino acids. The germline CDR1 and CDR2 sequences are SEHNR and FQNEAQ (reference sequence). The junction had 7 bases not matched to a gene; V was cut back by 3 bases and J by 0 bases.

The chain couples TRBV19 to TRBJ1-1, with D possibly being TRBD1 (6 bases). V was pared by 5 bases and J by 8 bases, with 15 bases between. The germline CDR1 and CDR2 sequences are LNHDA and SQIVND (reference sequence). This CDR3 has 13 residues. The CDR3 reads CASSEGEGTEAFF. CDR3 in DNA: TGTGCCAGTAGTGAGGGGGAAGGGACCGAAGCTTTCTTT.

The chain employs TRBV7-9 and TRBJ1-5; D is unresolved. Looked up from germline, CDR1 is SEHNR and CDR2 is FQNEAQ (reference sequence). With 5 bases removed from V and 4 bases from J, the gap between germline ends came to 6 bases. The CDR3 covers 12 residues. The CDR3 DNA sequence: TGTGCCAGCAGCCACGAGAATCAGCCCCAGCATTTT. Protein sequence: CASSHENQPQHF.